This paragraph covers one T cell receptor (beta chain) sequence. Its antigen target is currently unknown. No base quality values were provided; no much bigger clone lies one nucleotide off. TCRbeta CDR3 regions were amplified from genomic DNA by means of the immunoSEQ Assay, a bias-controlled multiplex PCR. Concerning the study's data processing: Within the assay, amplification of reference gene primers was used to estimate how many nucleated cells each sample contained. To quantify the absolute abundance of each unique TCRbeta CDR3 rearrangement, sequence reads were collapsed and filtered. For each sample, productive Simpson clonality was calculated as the square root of Simpson's diversity index across productive rearrangements. Entries here come from immuneACCESS through TCRdb and include only in-frame sequences with V and J called. Some clones fail to appear in such tables; in the studies checked, an unresolved V gene covers under half of the shortfall, and the cause of the remainder is unknown. V, J and clone size derive from that table, while D and trimming were established from the DNA sequence. The sample table contains about 210,000 clones; only one count was recorded for about 87% of them. Of the sample, roughly 1.2% falls within the top ten clones.

This entry belongs to a study of blood T cell repertoires in COVID-19 (dated by TCRdb to about 2020). Looking at the study overall: Collaborator samples came from the United States, Italy and Spain and covered acute and convalescent phases of COVID-19. The material from the prospective study consisted of cDNA or gDNA derived from T cells, B-cell-depleted T cells, or PBMCs. Samples came from the ongoing ImmuneRACE study (first 160 participants) plus 1,254 subjects from 6 global collaborators. Subjects who had been exposed to COVID-19, were actively infected with it, or had recovered from it provided the deeply sampled blood TCRbeta repertoires that made up the dataset. Where available, HLA class I and class II types were taken from metadata supplied by the sample provider and were not determined by assay-based typing. Nearly every sample came with metadata listing a de-identified subject ID, COVID-19 status, age in years and sex. A freely available public database, intended as a resource for researchers studying the immune response to SARS-CoV-2, is where the repertoires were released.

Including the terminal cysteine and phenylalanine, the CDR3 comprises 14 residues. Here the CDR3 DNA is all that survives: 42 bases in frame from base 1. At the junction V is shortened by 4 bases and J by 7 bases; bases outside the gene matches: 5. CDR1 and CDR2 were assigned from the germline V gene (reference sequence) as SEHNR and FQNEAQ. Participants in the prospective study were aged about 18 to 90 years, lived in some 24 United States geographic areas, and enrolled through a virtual design. To assign participants to cohorts, the prospective study relied on clinical history that participants themselves reported in a screening survey and a study questionnaire. Recovered participants in ImmuneRACE Cohort 3 were defined by two consecutive negative NP/OP PCR tests, clearance by a healthcare professional, or resolution of symptoms. Each participant in the prospective study had whole blood, serum and a nasopharyngeal or oropharyngeal swab collected by mobile phlebotomists. Participants in the prospective study had the option to provide additional blood draws and questionnaires over a 2-month period. Blood samples from the prospective study were shipped frozen or at room temperature prior to DNA extraction.

Points the paper makes about the study in general: The amount of clinical and demographic metadata varied by source and participant and was provided uncurated.

What was sequenced was PBMCs or T cells enriched from blood (not recorded which). Recombination linked TRBV7-9 to TRBJ1-5, with 9 central nucleotides matching TRBD1. This clonotype originated in a man aged 25-45 years who had recovered from COVID-19. CDR3 sequence: CASSSGQGEQPQHF. At the DNA level, the sequence is TGTGCCAGCAGCTCGGGACAGGGAGAGCAGCCCCAGCATTTT.